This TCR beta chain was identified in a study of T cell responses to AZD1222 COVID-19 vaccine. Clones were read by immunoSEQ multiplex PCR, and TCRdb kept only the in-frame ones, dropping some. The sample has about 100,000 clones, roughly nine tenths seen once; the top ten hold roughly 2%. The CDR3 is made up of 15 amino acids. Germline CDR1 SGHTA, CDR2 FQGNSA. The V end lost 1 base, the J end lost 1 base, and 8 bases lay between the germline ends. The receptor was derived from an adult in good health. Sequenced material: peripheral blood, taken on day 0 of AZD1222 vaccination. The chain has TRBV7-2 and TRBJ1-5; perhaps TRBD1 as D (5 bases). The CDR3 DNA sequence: TGTGCCAGCAGCTTAGAGGGGAGGAGCAATCAGCCCCAGCATTTT. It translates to CASSLEGRSNQPQHF.